The clone carrying this TCR beta chain was observed a single time. Repertoires were generated with immunoSEQ multiplex PCR, while TCRdb's copy carries only in-frame clones and drops some. This sample has around 310,000 clones, with about 93% found just once. The data belong to a study of blood T cell repertoires in COVID-19. Sequenced input: peripheral blood. This clonotype was sampled from a woman aged 30 to 39 with COVID-19, enrolled during active disease.

CDR3 residues: CASSTGQANTEAFF. The CDR3 region has the DNA TGTGCCAGCAGCACGGGACAGGCTAACACTGAAGCTTTCTTT. The chain uses TRBV5-6 and TRBJ1-1; 8 positions agree with TRBD1. Germline assignment: CDR1 SGHDT and CDR2 YYEEEE. The V and J ends lost 4 bases and 2 bases, in that order; junction bases with no gene match: 4. The CDR3 consists of 14 residues.